A selection of T cell receptor beta chains follows, all from one sample in a study of shared clonotypes between healthy human individuals. Produced via immunoSEQ multiplex PCR; TCRdb's table is partial and in-frame only. This table has about 2.1 million clones, approximately 94% appearing once. Sequenced sample: naive CD8+ T cells from PBMCs. These receptors all stem from a man aged 18-30 years in good health. Some clones in this sample may be carry-over from other donors' samples. CDR3s include the opening cysteine and the closing phenylalanine or tryptophan. The order of the fields is clone size, D gene, V gene, J gene, CDR3 DNA, CDR3 protein. The D gene is left open where the match is weak. Rows may omit the clone size; those that give it use once, few, many or a size class.

-	TRBD1	TRBV4-1	TRBJ2-7	TGCGCCAGCAGCCAAGCCAAGGGACAGCTCTACGAGCAGTACTTC	CASSQAKGQLYEQYF
-	-	TRBV15	TRBJ1-1	TGTGCCACCAGCGTCGGGGGGGAGGGGATAGACACTGAAGCTTTCTTT	CATSVGGEGIDTEAFF
-	-	TRBV7-9	TRBJ1-1	TGTGCCAGCAGCTCGGACAGGAACACTGAAGCTTTCTTT	CASSSDRNTEAFF
-	TRBD2	TRBV10-3	TRBJ2-7	TGTGCCACCTCGGGACTAGCTGGCGAGCAGTACTTC	CATSGLAGEQYF
-	-	TRBV5-4	TRBJ1-1	TGTGCCAGCAGCTTCGCGGGGGGGCACACTGAAGCTTTCTTT	CASSFAGGHTEAFF
once	TRBD1	TRBV11-2	TRBJ2-7	TGTGCCAGCAACCACGGACAGGGATCGTACGAGCAGTACTTC	CASNHGQGSYEQYF
-	-	TRBV28	TRBJ2-7	TGTGCCAGCAGTTTTCCAGGGAACAACGAGCAGTACTTC	CASSFPGNNEQYF
-	TRBD1	TRBV2	TRBJ1-1	TGTGCCAGCAGTTCAAGCAAGGACAGGGGAAACACTGAAGCTTTCTTT	CASSSSKDRGNTEAFF
-	-	TRBV9	TRBJ2-5	TGTGCCAGCAGTGTAAGCGGTCTTCGCCAAGAGACCCAGTACTTC	CASSVSGLRQETQYF
-	-	TRBV9	TRBJ1-2	TGTGCCAGCAGCGTTCCAGGGGCAGGCTATGGCTACACCTTC	CASSVPGAGYGYTF
-	-	TRBV7-9	TRBJ1-3	TGTGCCAGCAGCCAAATCGGGTCTCCCCAAAACACCATATATTTT	CASSQIGSPQNTIYF
-	-	TRBV11-2	TRBJ2-4	TGTGCCAGCAGCCCCGAGAACAGACAGAAAAACATTCAGTACTTC	CASSPENRQKNIQYF
-	TRBD2	TRBV7-9	TRBJ2-5	TGTGCCAGCAGTAAGCTAGCGGAGCCCCAAGAGACCCAGTACTTC	CASSKLAEPQETQYF
-	TRBD2	TRBV28	TRBJ2-5	TGTGCCAGCAGTTTGGCCGGACCGGGACTAGCGGTAGAGACCCAGTACTTC	CASSLAGPGLAVETQYF
-	TRBD2	TRBV27	TRBJ2-2	TGTGCCAGCAGTTTTTGGCTAGCGGGAACCGGGGAGCTGTTTTTT	CASSFWLAGTGELFF
-	-	TRBV5-1	TRBJ1-6	TGCGCCAGCAGCTTGGAAAAGGGAGTTCAATCACCCCTCCACTTT	CASSLEKGVQSPLHF
-	TRBD2	TRBV19	TRBJ2-1	TGTGCCAGTAGTCCTCATCTAGCGGGAGGGCCTCAGGATGAGCAGTTCTTC	CASSPHLAGGPQDEQFF
-	-	TRBV7-9	TRBJ2-2	TGTGCCAGCAGCCCCCTGGGGGGGCCGAACACCGGGGAGCTGTTTTTT	CASSPLGGPNTGELFF
-	TRBD1	TRBV4-1	TRBJ1-4	TGCGCCAGCAGCCAAATAGAGATCAGGACAGGGGGTGAAAAACTGTTTTTT	CASSQIEIRTGGEKLFF